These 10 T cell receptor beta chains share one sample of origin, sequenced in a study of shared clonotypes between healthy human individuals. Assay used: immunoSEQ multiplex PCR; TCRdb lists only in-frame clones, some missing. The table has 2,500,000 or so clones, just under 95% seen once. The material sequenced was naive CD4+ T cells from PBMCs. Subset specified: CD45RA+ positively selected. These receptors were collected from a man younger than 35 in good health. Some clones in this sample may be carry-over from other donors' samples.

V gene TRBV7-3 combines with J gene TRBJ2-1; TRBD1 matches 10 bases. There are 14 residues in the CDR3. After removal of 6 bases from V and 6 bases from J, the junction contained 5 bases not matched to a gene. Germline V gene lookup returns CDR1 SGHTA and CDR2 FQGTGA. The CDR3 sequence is CASSPGQGVNEQFF. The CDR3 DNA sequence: TGTGCCAGCAGTCCAGGACAGGGGGTCAATGAGCAGTTCTTC.

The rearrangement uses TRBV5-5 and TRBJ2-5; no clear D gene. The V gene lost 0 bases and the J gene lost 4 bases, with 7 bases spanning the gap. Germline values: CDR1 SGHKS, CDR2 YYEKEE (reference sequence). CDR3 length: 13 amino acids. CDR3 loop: CASSLGHRETQYF. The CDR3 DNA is TGTGCCAGCAGCTTGGGCCACAGAGAGACCCAGTACTTC.

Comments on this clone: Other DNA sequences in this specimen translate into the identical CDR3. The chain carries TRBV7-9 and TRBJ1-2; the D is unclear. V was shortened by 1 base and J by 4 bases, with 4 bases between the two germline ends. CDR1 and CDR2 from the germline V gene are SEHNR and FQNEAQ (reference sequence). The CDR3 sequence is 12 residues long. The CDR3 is CASSLGLYGYTF. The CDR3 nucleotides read TGTGCCAGCAGCTTAGGTCTCTATGGCTACACCTTC.

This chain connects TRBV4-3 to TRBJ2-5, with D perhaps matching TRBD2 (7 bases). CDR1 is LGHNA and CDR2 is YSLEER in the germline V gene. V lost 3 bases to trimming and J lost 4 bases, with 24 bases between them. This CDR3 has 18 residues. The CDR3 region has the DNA TGCGCCAGCAGCCAGCGTCACAGGGCTTACACGGGAGGAGAGACCCAGTACTTC. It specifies CASSQRHRAYTGGETQYF.

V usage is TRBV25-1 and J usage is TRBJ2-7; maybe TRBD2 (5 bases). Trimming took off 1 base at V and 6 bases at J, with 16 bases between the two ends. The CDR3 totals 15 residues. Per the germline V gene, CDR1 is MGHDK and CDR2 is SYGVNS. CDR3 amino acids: CASSEFGPSYSEQYF. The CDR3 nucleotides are TGTGCCAGCAGTGAATTTGGTCCTAGCTATTCCGAGCAGTACTTC.

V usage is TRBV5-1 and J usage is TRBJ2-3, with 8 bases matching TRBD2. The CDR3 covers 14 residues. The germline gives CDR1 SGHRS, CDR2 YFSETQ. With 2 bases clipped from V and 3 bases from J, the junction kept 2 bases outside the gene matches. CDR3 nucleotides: TGCGCCAGCAGCTTCTCTAGCGGGACAGATACGCAGTATTTT. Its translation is CASSFSSGTDTQYF.

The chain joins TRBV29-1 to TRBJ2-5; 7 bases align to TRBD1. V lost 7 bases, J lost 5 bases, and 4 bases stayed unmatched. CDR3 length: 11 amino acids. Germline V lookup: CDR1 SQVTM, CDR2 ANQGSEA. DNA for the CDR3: TGCAGCGGTAGCAGGGGGGAGACCCAGTACTTC. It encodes CSGSRGETQYF. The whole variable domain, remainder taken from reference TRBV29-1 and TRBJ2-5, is SAVISQKPSRDICQRGTSLTIQCQVDSQVTMMFWYRQQPGQSLTLIATANQGSEATYESGFVIDKFPISRPNLTFSTLTVSNMSPEDSSIYLCSGSRGETQYFGPGTRLLVL.

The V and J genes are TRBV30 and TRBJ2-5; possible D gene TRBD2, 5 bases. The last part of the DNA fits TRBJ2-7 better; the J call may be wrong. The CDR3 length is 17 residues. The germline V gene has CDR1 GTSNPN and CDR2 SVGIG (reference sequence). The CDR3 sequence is CAWSRDIGLSGTYEQYF. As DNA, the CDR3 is TGTGCCTGGAGTAGAGACATCGGACTCTCGGGGACCTACGAGCAGTACTTC.

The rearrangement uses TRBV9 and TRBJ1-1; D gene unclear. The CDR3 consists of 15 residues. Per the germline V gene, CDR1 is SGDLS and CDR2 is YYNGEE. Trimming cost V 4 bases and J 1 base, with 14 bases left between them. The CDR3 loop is CASSKGSRTNTEAFF. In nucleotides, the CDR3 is TGTGCCAGCAGCAAAGGATCGCGGACGAACACTGAAGCTTTCTTT.

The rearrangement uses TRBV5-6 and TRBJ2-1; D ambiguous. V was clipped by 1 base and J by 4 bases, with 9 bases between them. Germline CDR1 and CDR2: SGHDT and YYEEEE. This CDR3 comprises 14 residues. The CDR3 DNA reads TGTGCCAGCAGCTTGTACCCGGGTTACAATGAGCAGTTCTTC. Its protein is CASSLYPGYNEQFF.